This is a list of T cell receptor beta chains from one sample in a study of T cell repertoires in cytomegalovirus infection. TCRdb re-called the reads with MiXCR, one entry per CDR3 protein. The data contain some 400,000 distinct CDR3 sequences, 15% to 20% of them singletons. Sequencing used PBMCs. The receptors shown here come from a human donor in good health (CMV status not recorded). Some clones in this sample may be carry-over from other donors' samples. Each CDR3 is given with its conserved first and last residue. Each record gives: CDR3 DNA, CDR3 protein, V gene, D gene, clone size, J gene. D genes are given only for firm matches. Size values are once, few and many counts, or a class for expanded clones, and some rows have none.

TGTGCCAGCAACTCCCGGGACAGGGAGGAGGATACGCAGTATTTT | CASNSRDREEDTQYF | TRBV6-2/TRBV6-3 | TRBD1 | - | TRBJ2-3
TGTGCCAGTAGTATCCAAAGAAACACAGATACGCAGTATTTT | CASSIQRNTDTQYF | TRBV19 | - | - | TRBJ2-3
TGTGCCAGCAGCCAAGAGTATAGTAGGCGGCACAATGAGCAGTTCTTC | CASSQEYSRRHNEQFF | TRBV3-1 | - | - | TRBJ2-1
TGTGCCAGCAGCTCCCGGGAGGGGCCCTACGAGCAGTACTTC | CASSSREGPYEQYF | TRBV7-8 | TRBD2 | many | TRBJ2-7
TGTGCCAGCGAGCCTTTAACACTCGACCTAGACTATGGCTACACCTTC | CASEPLTLDLDYGYTF | TRBV7-4 | - | - | TRBJ1-2
TGCAGTGCTAGTGATATAGGCCATGAGCAGTTCTTC | CSASDIGHEQFF | TRBV20-1 | - | few | TRBJ2-1
TGTGCCAGCAGTTTAGCCCGCCCAGGGGTAGATACGCAGTATTTT | CASSLARPGVDTQYF | TRBV12-3/TRBV12-4 | - | - | TRBJ2-3
TGTGCCAGCAGTTCTGGGGCGGGGGGATCGCGGTTCTATGGCTACACCTTC | CASSSGAGGSRFYGYTF | TRBV12-3/TRBV12-4 | - | many | TRBJ1-2
TGTGCCAGCCTCCCAGGGAGTGGAAGCAATCAGCCCCAGCATTTT | CASLPGSGSNQPQHF | TRBV2 | - | few | TRBJ1-5
TGTGCCAGCAGTTTATTAAGTACCGGGGAGCTGTTTTTT | CASSLLSTGELFF | TRBV28 | - | many | TRBJ2-2
TGTGCCAGCAGTGTTCAGCCAAACTCACCCCTCCACTTT | CASSVQPNSPLHF | TRBV6-6 | - | - | TRBJ1-6
TGTGCCACCGCGGACAGGAGGAGGTCCGGGGAGCTGTTTTTT | CATADRRRSGELFF | TRBV24-1 | TRBD1 | - | TRBJ2-2
TGCGCCAGCAGCTTGCTTCTAACGGGACCAGGCGGGCGGAAGACCCAGTACTTC | CASSLLLTGPGGRKTQYF | TRBV5-1 | - | once | TRBJ2-5
TGTGCCAGCAGCTCCTACAGGGGTCGGACTGAAGCTTTCTTT | CASSSYRGRTEAFF | TRBV7-8 | TRBD1 | many | TRBJ1-1
TGTGCCAGCTCACCGGTACAGAGCACAGATACGCAGTATTTT | CASSPVQSTDTQYF | TRBV18 | - | - | TRBJ2-3
TGTGCCACCCAGTCCAGCGCGACGGTTTTTGGGGATACGCAGTATTTT | CATQSSATVFGDTQYF | TRBV19 | - | few | TRBJ2-3
TGTGCCAGCAGCTTAACCCGGGGGGTACAATTCACAGATACGCAGTATTTT | CASSLTRGVQFTDTQYF | TRBV11-2 | TRBD2 | - | TRBJ2-3
TGTGCCAGCGCGGACAGGGGGAACCAAGAGACCCAGTACTTC | CASADRGNQETQYF | TRBV19 | TRBD1 | - | TRBJ2-5